One and the same sample provided the 11 T cell receptor beta chains below, sequenced in a study. A single record per CDR3 protein comes from TCRdb applying MiXCR to the 5' RACE reads. The data contain 55,000 to 70,000 distinct CDR3 sequences, around 26% of them singletons. The sample taken for sequencing was tumor-infiltrating memory CD4+ T cells sorted from the breast tumor. Subset in this sample: memory CD4+ T cells, CD4+CD45RO+CD25-. The receptors were sampled from a female donor with breast cancer.

This clonotype has more than one count but fewer than ten. V is TRBV7-8 and J is TRBJ1-3, with no clear D. CDR1 and CDR2 from the germline V gene are SGHVS and FQNEAQ. Trimming removed 3 bases at V and 2 bases at J, with 11 bases between. This CDR3 has 15 residues. CDR3 sequence reads: CASSLGGNAGNTIYF. The CDR3 region has the DNA TGTGCCAGCAGCTTGGGTGGGAATGCTGGAAACACCATATATTTT.

J is TRBJ2-4 and V is TRBV20-1, with TRBD1 as a possible D gene (5 bases). V was cut by 3 bases and J by 1 base, with 13 bases left in between. This CDR3 has 15 residues. Looked up from germline, CDR1 is DFQATT and CDR2 is SNEGSKA (reference sequence). The CDR3 region has the DNA TGCAGTGCTAGCGATGGCAGGGATGCCAAAAACATTCAGTACTTC. This sequence encodes CSASDGRDAKNIQYF.

The gene calls are TRBV6-1 and TRBJ2-7; 10 bases line up with TRBD1. This CDR3 has 14 residues. Per the germline V gene, CDR1 is MNHNS and CDR2 is SASEGT. The junction had 5 bases not matched to a gene; V was cut back by 9 bases and J by 0 bases. This CDR3 is CASVGQGTSYEQYF. CDR3 in DNA: TGTGCCAGTGTGGGACAGGGGACCTCCTACGAGCAGTACTTC.

This clonotype was observed at least ten times. This chain connects TRBV28 to TRBJ1-5; 7 positions agree with TRBD1. Unmatched junction bases numbered 5, after V lost 8 bases and J lost 1 base. CDR1 and CDR2 (germline): MDHEN, SYDVKM. The CDR3 is 14 residues long. The CDR3 reads CASSRDSSNQPQHF. In DNA, the CDR3 is TGTGCCAGCTCCCGGGACAGCAGCAATCAGCCCCAGCATTTT.

Note on this clonotype: Germline and junction disagree at one end, which may indicate a read error. The V and J genes are TRBV5-1 and TRBJ2-4, with 10 bases that match TRBD2. This CDR3 spans 14 amino acids. Germline V CDR1 and CDR2: SGHRS, YFSETQ. The CDR3 nucleotides are TGCGCCAGCAGCGCAGCGGGAGGGATGGACATTAAGTACTTC. Encoded protein: CASSAAGGMDIKYF.

The chain joins TRBV20-1 to TRBJ1-1; the match to TRBD1 covers 8 bases. V dropped 5 bases and J dropped 9; count of bases not matched to a gene: 17. The CDR3 consists of 15 residues. The germline V gene has CDR1 DFQATT and CDR2 SNEGSKA (reference sequence). CDR3 DNA: TGCAGTGCTGGGACAGGTCCCAACCCTACCCCCCAAGCTTTCTTT. Protein sequence: CSAGTGPNPTPQAFF.

The gene calls are TRBV5-6 and TRBJ1-4, with TRBD1 matching over 7 bases. CDR3 length: 14 residues. The junction had 8 bases not matched to a gene; V was cut back by 5 bases and J by 7 bases. Germline CDR1 reads SGHDT; CDR2 reads YYEEEE. The CDR3 nucleotides read TGTGCCAGCAGTAATCGGGGACAGAGTGAAAAACTGTTTTTT. This encodes CASSNRGQSEKLFF.

This clonotype was seen a few times. V and J are TRBV12-3 or TRBV12-4 and TRBJ2-5; 9 bases align to TRBD2. The CDR3 has 14 amino acids. Losses at the gene ends were 6 bases for V and 3 bases for J; bases not matched to a gene: 5. For the CDR3, the DNA is TGTGCCAGCAGCGGGGGACTAGCAGAAGAGACCCAGTACTTC. Residues: CASSGGLAEETQYF.

The J gene is TRBJ1-6, the V gene TRBV5-6; 8 positions match TRBD1. CDR1 is SGHDT, CDR2 YYEEEE, per germline. The junction had 4 bases not matched to a gene; V was cut back by 4 bases and J by 7 bases. CDR3 size: 14 residues. The CDR3 DNA reads TGTGCCAGCAGCCTCCGGACAGGGAATTCACCCCTCCACTTT. This encodes CASSLRTGNSPLHF.

This clonotype was counted only a few times. Here the CDR3 DNA reads TGTGCCAGCAGTCCCCTGACAGACTATGGCTACACCTTC. This codes for CASSPLTDYGYTF. The gene calls are TRBV6-5 and TRBJ1-2, with a tentative D call TRBD1 (5 bases). This CDR3 region has 13 residues. In germline, CDR1 is MNHEY, CDR2 SVGAGI. Trimming took off 5 bases at V and 3 bases at J, with 10 bases between the two ends.

This clonotype showed up just a few times. The V gene is TRBV5-1, the J gene TRBJ2-5; TRBD1 aligns across 8 bases. V was pared by 1 base and J by 5 bases, with 4 bases of the junction left unmatched. Germline CDR1 SGHRS, CDR2 YFSETQ. The CDR3 covers 14 residues. The DNA of the CDR3 is TGCGCCAGCAGCTTGCTTAGGGACAGGGAGACCCAGTACTTC. Encoded protein: CASSLLRDRETQYF.